Detailed here is one T cell receptor beta chain. The junction had 5 bases not matched to a gene; V was cut back by 6 bases and J by 1 base. CDR1 and CDR2 from the germline V gene are MNHEY and SMNVEV (reference sequence). The CDR3 is 14 residues long. This specimen belongs to a study of shared T cell receptors in the human thymus. Sequencing was performed with immunoSEQ multiplex PCR; in TCRdb, only in-frame clones are kept and a portion is missing. Found here are hundreds of thousands of clones, 80% to 90% of them singletons; the top ten hold 0.0094%. The data were also submitted as part of a second study, on human thymus T cells. From that paper: Thymic material originated from resections removed in the course of corrective heart surgery.

The chain recombines TRBV27 with TRBJ2-7; TRBD1 matches at 8 bases. The clonotype was recovered from a boy in the first two years of life with a congenital heart defect. Sequencing input: thymocytes. The CDR3 loop reads CASRDRVQSYEQYF. The CDR3 DNA reads TGTGCCAGCAGGGACAGGGTCCAGTCCTACGAGCAGTACTTC.